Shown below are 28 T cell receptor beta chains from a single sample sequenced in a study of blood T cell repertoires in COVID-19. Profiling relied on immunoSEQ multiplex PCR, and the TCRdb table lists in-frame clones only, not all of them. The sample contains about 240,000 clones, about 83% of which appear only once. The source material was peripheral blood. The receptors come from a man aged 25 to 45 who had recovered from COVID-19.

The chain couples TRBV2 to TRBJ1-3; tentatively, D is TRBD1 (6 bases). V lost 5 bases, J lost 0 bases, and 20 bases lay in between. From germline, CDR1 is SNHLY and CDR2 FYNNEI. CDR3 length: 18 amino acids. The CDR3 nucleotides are TGTGCCAGCAGTACCATTACAGGGATTCTGTTCTCTGGAAACACCATATATTTT. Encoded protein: CASSTITGILFSGNTIYF.

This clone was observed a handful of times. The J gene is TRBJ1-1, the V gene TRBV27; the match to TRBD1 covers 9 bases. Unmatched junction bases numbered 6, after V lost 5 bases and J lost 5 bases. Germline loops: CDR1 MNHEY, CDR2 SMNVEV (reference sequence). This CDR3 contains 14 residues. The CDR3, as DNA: TGTGCCAGCAGTAACAGGGGGCTGAGGACTGAAGCTTTCTTT. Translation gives CASSNRGLRTEAFF.

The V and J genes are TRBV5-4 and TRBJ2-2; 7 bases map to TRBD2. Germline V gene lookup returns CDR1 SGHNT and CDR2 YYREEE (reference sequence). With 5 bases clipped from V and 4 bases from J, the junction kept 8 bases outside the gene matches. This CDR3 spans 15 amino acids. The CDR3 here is CASSPRGVVTGELFF. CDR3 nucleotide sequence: TGTGCCAGCAGTCCCCGGGGGGTGGTCACCGGGGAGCTGTTTTTT.

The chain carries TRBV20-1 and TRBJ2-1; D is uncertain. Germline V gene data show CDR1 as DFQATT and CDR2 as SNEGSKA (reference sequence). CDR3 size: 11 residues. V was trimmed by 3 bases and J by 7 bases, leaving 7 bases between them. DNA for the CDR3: TGCAGTGCTAGTGGAGTTAATGAGCAGTTCTTC. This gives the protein CSASGVNEQFF.

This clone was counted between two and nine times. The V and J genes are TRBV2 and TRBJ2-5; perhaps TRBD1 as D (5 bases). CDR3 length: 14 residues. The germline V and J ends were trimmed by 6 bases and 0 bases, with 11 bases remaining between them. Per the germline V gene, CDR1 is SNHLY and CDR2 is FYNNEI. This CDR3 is CASRDQGNQETQYF. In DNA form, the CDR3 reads TGTGCCAGCAGGGACCAGGGAAACCAAGAGACCCAGTACTTC.

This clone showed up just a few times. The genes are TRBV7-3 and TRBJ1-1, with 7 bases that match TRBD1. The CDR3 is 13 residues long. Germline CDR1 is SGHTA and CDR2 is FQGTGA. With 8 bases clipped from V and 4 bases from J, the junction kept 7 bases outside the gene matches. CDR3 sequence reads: CASGQAAGTEAFF. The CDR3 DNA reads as TGTGCCAGCGGACAGGCGGCGGGCACTGAAGCTTTCTTT.

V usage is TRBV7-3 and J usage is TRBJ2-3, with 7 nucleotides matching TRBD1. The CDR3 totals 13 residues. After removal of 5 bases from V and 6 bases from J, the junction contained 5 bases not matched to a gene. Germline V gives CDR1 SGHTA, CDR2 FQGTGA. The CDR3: CASSPTGSDTQYF. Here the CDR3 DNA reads TGTGCCAGCAGCCCGACAGGGAGTGATACGCAGTATTTT.

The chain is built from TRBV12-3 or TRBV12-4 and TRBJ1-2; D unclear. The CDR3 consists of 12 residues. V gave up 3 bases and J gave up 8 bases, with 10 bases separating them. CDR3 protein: CASSFFSSGYTF. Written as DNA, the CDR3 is TGTGCCAGCAGTTTTTTCTCCTCCGGCTACACCTTC.

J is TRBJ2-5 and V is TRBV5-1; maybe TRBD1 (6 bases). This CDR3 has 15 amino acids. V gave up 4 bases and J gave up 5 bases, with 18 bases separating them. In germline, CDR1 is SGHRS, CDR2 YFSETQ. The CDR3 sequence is CASSHGTNSGETQYF. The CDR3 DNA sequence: TGCGCCAGCAGCCACGGGACAAACTCTGGGGAGACCCAGTACTTC.

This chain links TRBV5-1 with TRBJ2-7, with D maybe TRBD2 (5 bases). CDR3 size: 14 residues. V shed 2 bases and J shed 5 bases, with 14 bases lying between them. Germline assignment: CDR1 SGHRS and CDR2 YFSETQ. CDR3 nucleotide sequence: TGCGCCAGCAGCTTCTCTTCCCCGGGGAACGAGCAGTACTTC. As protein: CASSFSSPGNEQYF.

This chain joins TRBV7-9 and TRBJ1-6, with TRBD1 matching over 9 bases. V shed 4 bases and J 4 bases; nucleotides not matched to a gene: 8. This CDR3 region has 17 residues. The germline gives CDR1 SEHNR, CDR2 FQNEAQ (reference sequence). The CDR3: CASSSGQGLGYNSPLHF. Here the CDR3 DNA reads TGTGCCAGCAGCTCCGGACAGGGGCTAGGGTATAATTCACCCCTCCACTTT.

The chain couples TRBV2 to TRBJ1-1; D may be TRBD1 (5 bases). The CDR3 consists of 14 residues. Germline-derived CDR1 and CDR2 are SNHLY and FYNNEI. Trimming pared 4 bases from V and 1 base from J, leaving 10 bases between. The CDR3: CASSGGRGNTEAFF. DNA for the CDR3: TGTGCCAGCAGTGGGGGGAGGGGGAACACTGAAGCTTTCTTT.

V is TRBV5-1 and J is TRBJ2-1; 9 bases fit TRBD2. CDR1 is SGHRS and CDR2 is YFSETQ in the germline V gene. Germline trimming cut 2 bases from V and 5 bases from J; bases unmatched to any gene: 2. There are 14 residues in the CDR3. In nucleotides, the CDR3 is TGCGCCAGCAGCTTTAGCGGGGGTAACAATGAGCAGTTCTTC. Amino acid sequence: CASSFSGGNNEQFF.

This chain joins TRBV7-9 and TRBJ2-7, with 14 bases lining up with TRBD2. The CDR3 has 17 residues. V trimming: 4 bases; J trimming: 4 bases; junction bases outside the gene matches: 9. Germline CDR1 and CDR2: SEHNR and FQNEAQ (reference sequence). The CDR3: CASSWKTSGGEFYEQYV. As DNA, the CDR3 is TGTGCCAGCAGCTGGAAGACTAGCGGGGGGGAATTTTACGAGCAGTACGTC.

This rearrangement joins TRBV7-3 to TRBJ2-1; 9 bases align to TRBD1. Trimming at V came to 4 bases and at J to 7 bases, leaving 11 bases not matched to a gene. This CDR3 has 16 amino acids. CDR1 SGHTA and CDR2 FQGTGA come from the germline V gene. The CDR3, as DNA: TGTGCCAGCAGCTCCCTGGGACAGGGTAACCCAAATGAGCAGTTCTTC. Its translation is CASSSLGQGNPNEQFF.

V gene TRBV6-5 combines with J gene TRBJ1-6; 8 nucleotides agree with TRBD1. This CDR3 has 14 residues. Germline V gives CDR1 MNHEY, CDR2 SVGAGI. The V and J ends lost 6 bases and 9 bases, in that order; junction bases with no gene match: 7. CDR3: CASRDREYRSPLHF. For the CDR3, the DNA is TGTGCCAGCAGGGACAGGGAGTATCGTTCACCCCTCCACTTT.

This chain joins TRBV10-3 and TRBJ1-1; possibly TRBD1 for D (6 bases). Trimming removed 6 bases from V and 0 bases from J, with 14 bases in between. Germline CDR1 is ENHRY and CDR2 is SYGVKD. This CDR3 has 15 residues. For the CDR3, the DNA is TGTGCCATCAGGACAGGTCCGATCATGAACACTGAAGCTTTCTTT. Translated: CAIRTGPIMNTEAFF.

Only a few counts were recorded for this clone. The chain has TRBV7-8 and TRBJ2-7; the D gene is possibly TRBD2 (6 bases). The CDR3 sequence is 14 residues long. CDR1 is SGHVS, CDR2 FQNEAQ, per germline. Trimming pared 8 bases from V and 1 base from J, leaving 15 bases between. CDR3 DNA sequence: TGTGCCAGCTCCCCCCTAGCGACTTCCTACGAGCAGTACTTC. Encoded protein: CASSPLATSYEQYF. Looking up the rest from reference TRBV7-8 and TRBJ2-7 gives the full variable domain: GAGVSQSPRYKVAKRGQDVALRCDPISGHVSLFWYQQALGQGPEFLTYFQNEAQLDKSGLPSDRFFAERPEGSVSTLKIQRTQQEDSAVYLCASSPLATSYEQYFGPGTRLTVT.

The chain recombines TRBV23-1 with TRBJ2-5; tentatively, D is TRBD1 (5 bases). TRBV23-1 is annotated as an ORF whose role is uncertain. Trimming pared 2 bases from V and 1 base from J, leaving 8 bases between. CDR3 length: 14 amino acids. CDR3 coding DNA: TGCGCCAGCAGTCAAAAAGACAGCCAAGAGACCCAGTACTTC. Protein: CASSQKDSQETQYF.

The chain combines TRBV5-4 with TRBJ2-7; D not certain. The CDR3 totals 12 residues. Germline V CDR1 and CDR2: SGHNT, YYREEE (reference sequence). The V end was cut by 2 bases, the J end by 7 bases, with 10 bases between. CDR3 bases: TGTGCCAGCAGCTTTTTCCAACGGGAGCAGTACTTC. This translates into CASSFFQREQYF. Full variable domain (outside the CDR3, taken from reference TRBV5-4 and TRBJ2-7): ETGVTQSPTHLIKTRGQQVTLRCSSQSGHNTVSWYQQALGQGPQFIFQYYREEENGRGNFPPRFSGLQFPNYSSELNVNALELDDSALYLCASSFFQREQYFGPGTRLTVT.

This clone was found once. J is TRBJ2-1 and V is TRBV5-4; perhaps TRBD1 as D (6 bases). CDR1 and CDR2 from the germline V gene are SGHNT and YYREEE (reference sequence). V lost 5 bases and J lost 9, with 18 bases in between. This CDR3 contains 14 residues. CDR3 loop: CASSPVQGYGEQFF. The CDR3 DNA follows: TGTGCCAGCAGTCCCGTCCAGGGGTACGGTGAGCAGTTCTTC.

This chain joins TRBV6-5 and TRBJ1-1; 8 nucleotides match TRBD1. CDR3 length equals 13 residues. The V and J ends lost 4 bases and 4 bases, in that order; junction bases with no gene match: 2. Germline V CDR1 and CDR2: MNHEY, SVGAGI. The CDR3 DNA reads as TGTGCCAGCAGTTCCCAGGGGGCCACTGAAGCTTTCTTT. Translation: CASSSQGATEAFF.

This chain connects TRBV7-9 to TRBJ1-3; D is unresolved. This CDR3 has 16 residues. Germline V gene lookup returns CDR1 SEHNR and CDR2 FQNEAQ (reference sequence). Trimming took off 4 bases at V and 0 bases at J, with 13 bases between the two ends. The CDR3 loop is CASSSLRGLSGNTIYF. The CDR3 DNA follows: TGTGCCAGCAGCTCCCTTAGAGGGCTCTCTGGAAACACCATATATTTT.

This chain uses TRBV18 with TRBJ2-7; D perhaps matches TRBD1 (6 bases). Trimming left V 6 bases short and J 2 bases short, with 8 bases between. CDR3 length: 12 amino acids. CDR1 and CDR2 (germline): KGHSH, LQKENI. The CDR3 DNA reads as TGTGCCAGCTCGGGGGACACCTACGAGCAGTACTTC. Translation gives CASSGDTYEQYF. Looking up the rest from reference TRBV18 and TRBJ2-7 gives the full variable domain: NAGVMQNPRHLVRRRGQEARLRCSPMKGHSHVYWYRQLPEEGLKFMVYLQKENIIDESGMPKERFSAEFPKEGPSILRIQQVVRGDSAAYFCASSGDTYEQYFGPGTRLTVT.

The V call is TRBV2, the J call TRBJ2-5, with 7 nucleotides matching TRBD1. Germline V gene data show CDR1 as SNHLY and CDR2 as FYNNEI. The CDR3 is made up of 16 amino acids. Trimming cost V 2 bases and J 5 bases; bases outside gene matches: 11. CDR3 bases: TGTGCCAGCAGTGAATTGTCGGACAGGCCTTTGGAGACCCAGTACTTC. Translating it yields CASSELSDRPLETQYF.

In nucleotides, the CDR3 is TGTGCCATCAGTGGGTCCGGGTACGAGCAGTACGTC. It specifies CAISGSGYEQYV. The J gene is TRBJ2-7, the V gene TRBV10-3; D unclear. The CDR3 spans 12 residues. V was clipped by 4 bases and J by 4 bases, with 8 bases between them. CDR1 and CDR2 (germline): ENHRY, SYGVKD.

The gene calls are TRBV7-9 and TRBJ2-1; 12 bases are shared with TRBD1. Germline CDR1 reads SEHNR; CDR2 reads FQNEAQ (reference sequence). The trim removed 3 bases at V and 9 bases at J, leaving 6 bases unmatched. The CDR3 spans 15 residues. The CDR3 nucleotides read TGTGCCAGCAGCTTGGCGGGACAGGGGGCGGCTGAGCAGTTCTTC. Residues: CASSLAGQGAAEQFF.

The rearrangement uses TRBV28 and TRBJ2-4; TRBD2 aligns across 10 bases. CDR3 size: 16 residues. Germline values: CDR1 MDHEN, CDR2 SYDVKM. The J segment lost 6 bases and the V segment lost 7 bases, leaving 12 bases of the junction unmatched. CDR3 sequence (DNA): TGTGCCAGCACTCTAGCGGGGGCCGGGGGGGGAAACATTCAGTACTTC. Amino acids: CASTLAGAGGGNIQYF. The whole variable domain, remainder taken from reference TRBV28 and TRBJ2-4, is DVKVTQSSRYLVKRTGEKVFLECVQDMDHENMFWYRQDPGLGLRLIYFSYDVKMKEKGDIPEGYSVSREKKERFSLILESASTNQTSMYLCASTLAGAGGGNIQYFGAGTRLSVL.